Sequencing of this T cell receptor beta chain was carried out in a study of graft-versus-host responses after intestinal transplantation. Broader study findings: Peak levels of circulating GvH clones tracked with early post-transplant HvG declines.

This clone was observed a single time. Its antigen is unidentified. This table comes from immunoSEQ multiplex PCR, and its TCRdb copy is limited to in-frame clones, with some not included. The table shows some 140,000 clones, with more than 80% occurring only once. The CDR3 length is 16 residues. This TCR came from a human donor who received an intestinal transplant. Specimen: unstimulated CD4+ T cells sorted from spleen or lymph node cells, collected before intestinal transplant. This sequence joins TRBV21-1 and TRBJ1-2; the D call of TRBD1 is as the table states it, not checked on the DNA. TRBV21-1 is an annotated pseudogene. The CDR3 DNA is TGTGCCAGCAGCGCCTACCTAACAGATAACCCCTATGGCTACACCTTC. This translates into CASSAYLTDNPYGYTF.